This TCR beta chain was sequenced for a study of blood T cells in healthy people across ages. Study-wide results and caveats: Donors of long life had a larger count of naive CD4+ cells and greater diversity than aged donors. Significant beta diversity loss was already apparent by age 40, declining roughly linearly.

About this clonotype: Its antigen is undetermined.

A second PCR, run for roughly 6 to 11 cycles, used a sample-barcoded 5' primer plus a J-beta primer mix. TCRdb reanalysed the 5' RACE reads using MiXCR and keeps one entry per CDR3 protein. The data contain more than 800,000 distinct CDR3 sequences, 29% of them seen just once; the ten biggest clones take up roughly a sixth. Every donor gave approximately 10 milliliters of peripheral blood. The CDR3 contains 17 residues. The germline CDR1 and CDR2 sequences are SGDLS and YYNGEE. The V gene end was trimmed by 4 bases and the J gene end by 2 bases; junction bases not matched to a gene: 8. The receptor was isolated from a woman of 80 years or more in good health. The chain joins TRBV9 to TRBJ1-5, with TRBD1 matching over 11 bases. Material: blood. Here the CDR3 reads CASSRGQGEVGNQPQHF. The CDR3 DNA is TGTGCCAGCAGCAGGGGACAGGGGGAGGTTGGCAATCAGCCCCAGCATTTT.